This is a list of T cell receptor beta chains from one sample in a study of response to subunit inactivated influenza vaccine. TCRdb used MiXCR to reprocess the RT-PCR reads, holding one entry per CDR3 protein. The sample records over 650,000 distinct CDR3 sequences, about a fifth being singletons. The source was PBMCs from blood, collected about 5 days after vaccination. The receptors shown here come from a man aged 50 to 60 who received an inactivated influenza vaccine. CDR3s leave out the opening cysteine and the closing phenylalanine or tryptophan. The order of the fields is clone size, V gene, CDR3 protein. Expanded clones get a size class; other rows say once, few or many, or leave the size out.

abundance: few
v_gene: TRBV20-1
CDR3aa: SARGYPGTTEAF

abundance: NA
v_gene: TRBV11-2
CDR3aa: ASSLAVSGRKGITGELF

abundance: few
v_gene: TRBV5-5
CDR3aa: ASSFYGGSYEQF

abundance: few
v_gene: TRBV4-2
CDR3aa: ASSQRTADSNQPQH

abundance: NA
v_gene: TRBV3-1
CDR3aa: ASREDRVGDTQY

abundance: few
v_gene: TRBV24-1
CDR3aa: ATSDYRADTQY

abundance: few
v_gene: TRBV24-1
CDR3aa: ATSDLVNEQF

abundance: NA
v_gene: TRBV4-2
CDR3aa: ASSQLGQSGNTIY

abundance: many
v_gene: TRBV7-8
CDR3aa: ASSLVPGSPGELF

abundance: few
v_gene: TRBV5-1
CDR3aa: ASSLGDLRGNTGELF

abundance: NA
v_gene: TRBV12-3/TRBV12-4
CDR3aa: ASRWGGNIKNIQY

abundance: many
v_gene: TRBV12-3/TRBV12-4
CDR3aa: ASSSGWGSNQPQH

abundance: few
v_gene: TRBV15
CDR3aa: ATRPTGNEQF

abundance: many
v_gene: TRBV4-3
CDR3aa: ASSLSRENTGELF

abundance: NA
v_gene: TRBV12-3/TRBV12-4
CDR3aa: ASSVRDRGQPQH

abundance: few
v_gene: TRBV7-3
CDR3aa: ASSLTSDLETQY

abundance: many
v_gene: TRBV6-2/TRBV6-3
CDR3aa: AGAGFGRGIDGYT

abundance: few
v_gene: TRBV20-1
CDR3aa: SARRTGRDTGELF

abundance: few
v_gene: TRBV29-1
CDR3aa: SVEEGDRWGLGTQY

abundance: NA
v_gene: TRBV11-1
CDR3aa: ASRPSGGDYNEQF

abundance: NA
v_gene: TRBV28
CDR3aa: ASSSTTLAGGQNEQF

abundance: few
v_gene: TRBV12-3/TRBV12-4
CDR3aa: ASSQKTVNYGYT

abundance: NA
v_gene: TRBV20-1
CDR3aa: SARRLAEDQETQY

abundance: NA
v_gene: TRBV27
CDR3aa: ASSLDRIGWF

abundance: NA
v_gene: TRBV2
CDR3aa: ASSARTGGELF

abundance: many
v_gene: TRBV11-2
CDR3aa: ASSPLAGDYNEQF

abundance: few
v_gene: TRBV27
CDR3aa: ASSWGGLSAGELF

abundance: NA
v_gene: TRBV29-1
CDR3aa: SVESLGETGGTEAF

abundance: many
v_gene: TRBV12-3/TRBV12-4
CDR3aa: ASSSSGTGYNEQF

abundance: NA
v_gene: TRBV27
CDR3aa: ASSFYPTEPRGEQF

abundance: NA
v_gene: TRBV4-3
CDR3aa: ASSFTLTGRETQY

abundance: NA
v_gene: TRBV7-3
CDR3aa: ASSLTGVNRLSGANVLT

abundance: NA
v_gene: TRBV12-3/TRBV12-4
CDR3aa: ASSVRDAGELF

abundance: many
v_gene: TRBV29-1
CDR3aa: SVKTGLAGAEQF

abundance: NA
v_gene: TRBV6-2/TRBV6-3
CDR3aa: ASSYVSTGRVIYEQY

abundance: NA
v_gene: TRBV6-2/TRBV6-3
CDR3aa: ASSYPIRREAF

abundance: NA
v_gene: TRBV27
CDR3aa: ASSLGFSPNYGYT

abundance: few
v_gene: TRBV29-1
CDR3aa: SVERGDLAEQF

abundance: few
v_gene: TRBV12-3/TRBV12-4
CDR3aa: ASSFKASGIEQY

abundance: few
v_gene: TRBV6-5
CDR3aa: ASSYSSASNQPQH

abundance: many
v_gene: TRBV12-3/TRBV12-4
CDR3aa: ASSLSGGRNNEQF

abundance: NA
v_gene: TRBV7-3
CDR3aa: ASSLEGSGTPYNEQF

abundance: NA
v_gene: TRBV20-1
CDR3aa: SASSLAGETGELF

abundance: NA
v_gene: TRBV6-2/TRBV6-3
CDR3aa: ASSTLRGGKTGELF

abundance: few
v_gene: TRBV5-6
CDR3aa: ASRATGAGETQY

abundance: many
v_gene: TRBV5-1
CDR3aa: ASSWDTRGGTEAF

abundance: NA
v_gene: TRBV13
CDR3aa: ASSSLRLAGGVYEQY

abundance: many
v_gene: TRBV7-2
CDR3aa: ASSPRAGVNYGYT

abundance: NA
v_gene: TRBV9
CDR3aa: ASTPGNHGETQY

abundance: few
v_gene: TRBV29-1
CDR3aa: SVEDGVAWSTQY